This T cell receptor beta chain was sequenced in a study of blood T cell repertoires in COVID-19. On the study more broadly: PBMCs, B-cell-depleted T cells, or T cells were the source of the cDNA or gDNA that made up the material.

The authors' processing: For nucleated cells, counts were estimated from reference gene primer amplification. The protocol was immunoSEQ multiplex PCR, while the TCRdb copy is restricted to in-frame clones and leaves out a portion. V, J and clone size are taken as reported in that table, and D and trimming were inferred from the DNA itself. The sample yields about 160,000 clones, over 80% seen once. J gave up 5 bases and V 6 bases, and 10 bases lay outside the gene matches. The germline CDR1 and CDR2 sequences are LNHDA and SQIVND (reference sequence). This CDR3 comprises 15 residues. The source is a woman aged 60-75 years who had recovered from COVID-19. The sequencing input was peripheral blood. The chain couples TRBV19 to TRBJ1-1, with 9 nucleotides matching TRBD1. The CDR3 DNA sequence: TGTGCCAGTAGGAAACAGGGGGCTCTCGGTACTGAAGCTTTCTTT. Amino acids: CASRKQGALGTEAFF.